The text below deals with one TCR beta chain. Its antigen is as yet unknown. A much larger clone is a single base away; this may be a read error. The sample is drawn from a study of molecular identifiers for immune sequencing clone quantification. Preparation of naive CD8 libraries involved roughly 20,000 to 1,000,000 sorted cells and 10%, 30% or 50% RNA. V lost 3 bases and J lost 0, with 12 bases in between. The CDR3 length is 15 residues. The germline CDR1 and CDR2 sequences are SNHLY and FYNNEI. Study-wide results and caveats: More than 98% of effector molecules, versus under 1% of naive-cell molecules, belonged to clones above 20 RNA copies.

Previously described methods with listed TCR primers produced the bulk TCR libraries. Using its own MiXCR run on the PCR reads, TCRdb lists one record per CDR3 protein. The sample has 490,000 or so distinct CDR3 sequences, about a fifth seen once. Sample: naive CD8+ T cells from blood, with Jurkat cell RNA spiked in. Subset meaning: FACS-sorted CD8+CD4-CCR7+CD45RA+ naive T cells. The TCR originated in a human donor in good health. Some libraries in this study had Jurkat cell RNA spiked in. V gene TRBV2 combines with J gene TRBJ2-7, with D hard to call. The CDR3 reads CASSDLPTCSYEQYF. Here the CDR3 DNA reads TGTGCCAGCAGTGATCTCCCCACCTGCTCCTACGAGCAGTACTTC.